These T cell receptor beta chains were read from a single sample in a study of regulatory T cells in long-lasting Graves disease. Each CDR3 protein gets one entry after TCRdb re-called the multiplex PCR reads with MiXCR. Of hundreds of thousands of distinct CDR3 sequences listed, approximately 21% are singletons. Material: peripheral blood mononuclear cells (PBMCs), obtained when the disease was refractory, from a patient treated with antithyroid drugs. The receptors were sampled from a female donor with Graves disease. Both conserved end residues are part of each CDR3. Each record gives: J gene, D gene, clone size, V gene, CDR3 protein, CDR3 DNA. The D gene is left open where the match is weak. Size is omitted from some rows. Given values are once, few, many or a class for expanded clones.

j_call: TRBJ2-7
d_call: TRBD2
clone_size: NA
v_call: TRBV6-1
cdr3_aa: CASSGSIAGAYEQYF
cdr3_nt: TGTGCCAGCAGTGGAAGTATAGCGGGAGCCTACGAGCAGTACTTC

j_call: TRBJ2-5
d_call: TRBD1
clone_size: many
v_call: TRBV27
cdr3_aa: CASSRQGASETQYF
cdr3_nt: TGTGCCAGCAGCCGACAGGGGGCAAGTGAGACCCAGTACTTC

j_call: TRBJ1-2
d_call: NA
clone_size: many
v_call: TRBV10-3
cdr3_aa: CAISPGTSNYGYTF
cdr3_nt: TGTGCCATCAGCCCCGGGACTTCTAACTATGGCTACACCTTC

j_call: TRBJ2-1
d_call: NA
clone_size: NA
v_call: TRBV7-8
cdr3_aa: CASSLGTGLSSYNEQFF
cdr3_nt: TGTGCCAGCAGCTTAGGAACAGGGCTAAGCTCCTACAATGAGCAGTTCTTC

j_call: TRBJ1-4
d_call: NA
clone_size: few
v_call: TRBV9
cdr3_aa: CASSVGQGGLNEKLFF
cdr3_nt: TGTGCCAGCAGCGTTGGCCAGGGCGGGCTTAATGAAAAACTGTTTTTT

j_call: TRBJ2-7
d_call: NA
clone_size: few
v_call: TRBV19
cdr3_aa: CASSIKGQAYEQYF
cdr3_nt: TGTGCCAGTAGTATTAAGGGACAAGCCTACGAGCAGTACTTC

j_call: TRBJ1-1
d_call: NA
clone_size: many
v_call: TRBV6-1
cdr3_aa: CASSAMNTEAFF
cdr3_nt: TGTGCCAGCAGTGCTATGAACACTGAAGCTTTCTTT

j_call: TRBJ1-2
d_call: NA
clone_size: many
v_call: TRBV20-1
cdr3_aa: CSASVTSYYGYTF
cdr3_nt: TGCAGTGCCTCTGTGACATCCTATTATGGCTACACCTTC

j_call: TRBJ2-5
d_call: NA
clone_size: many
v_call: TRBV28
cdr3_aa: CASNPPQGETQYF
cdr3_nt: TGTGCCAGCAACCCGCCGCAGGGGGAGACCCAGTACTTC

j_call: TRBJ2-7
d_call: TRBD2
clone_size: NA
v_call: TRBV20-1
cdr3_aa: CSASRTSGSYGREQYF
cdr3_nt: TGCAGTGCTAGCAGGACTAGCGGGAGTTATGGTCGGGAGCAGTACTTC

j_call: TRBJ2-2
d_call: NA
clone_size: NA
v_call: TRBV5-1
cdr3_aa: CASSLGETTGELFF
cdr3_nt: TGCGCCAGCAGCCTAGGGGAGACCACCGGGGAGCTGTTTTTT

j_call: TRBJ2-7
d_call: NA
clone_size: many
v_call: TRBV6-1
cdr3_aa: CASRADTAGQYF
cdr3_nt: TGTGCCAGCAGAGCCGACACCGCGGGGCAGTACTTC

j_call: TRBJ2-2
d_call: NA
clone_size: NA
v_call: TRBV15
cdr3_aa: CATSWGLTGELFF
cdr3_nt: TGTGCCACCTCGTGGGGCCTTACCGGGGAGCTGTTTTTT

j_call: TRBJ2-2
d_call: NA
clone_size: NA
v_call: TRBV7-9
cdr3_aa: CASSSHLLRDTGELFF
cdr3_nt: TGTGCCAGCAGCTCCCATCTTCTGCGGGACACCGGGGAGCTGTTTTTT

j_call: TRBJ2-1
d_call: TRBD1
clone_size: few
v_call: TRBV28
cdr3_aa: CASSSGQGARYNEQFF
cdr3_nt: TGTGCCAGCAGTTCCGGACAGGGGGCGAGGTACAATGAGCAGTTCTTC

j_call: TRBJ2-5
d_call: NA
clone_size: many
v_call: TRBV12-3/TRBV12-4
cdr3_aa: CASSWEGRETQYF
cdr3_nt: TGTGCCAGCAGTTGGGAAGGTCGGGAGACCCAGTACTTC

j_call: TRBJ2-1
d_call: TRBD1
clone_size: NA
v_call: TRBV14
cdr3_aa: CASRGQGTYNEQFF
cdr3_nt: TGTGCCAGCAGGGGACAGGGTACCTACAATGAGCAGTTCTTC

j_call: TRBJ1-1
d_call: NA
clone_size: few
v_call: TRBV5-5
cdr3_aa: CASSWGTVLGDTEAFF
cdr3_nt: TGTGCCAGCAGCTGGGGGACCGTCCTGGGTGACACTGAAGCTTTCTTT

j_call: TRBJ2-7
d_call: NA
clone_size: NA
v_call: TRBV6-9
cdr3_aa: CASSFSEGREQYF
cdr3_nt: TGTGCCAGCAGTTTTAGCGAGGGTAGGGAGCAGTACTTC

j_call: TRBJ2-7
d_call: NA
clone_size: NA
v_call: TRBV7-9
cdr3_aa: CASVQWVGGEQYF
cdr3_nt: TGTGCCAGCGTCCAATGGGTAGGGGGCGAGCAGTACTTC

j_call: TRBJ2-2
d_call: NA
clone_size: few
v_call: TRBV7-3
cdr3_aa: CASSLNGERNTGELFF
cdr3_nt: TGTGCCAGCAGCTTAAATGGGGAGCGGAACACCGGGGAGCTGTTTTTT

j_call: TRBJ2-7
d_call: NA
clone_size: many
v_call: TRBV7-2
cdr3_aa: CASSLAQFQGRAYEQYF
cdr3_nt: TGTGCCAGCAGCTTAGCCCAGTTTCAAGGAAGAGCCTACGAGCAGTACTTC

j_call: TRBJ2-4
d_call: TRBD2
clone_size: few
v_call: TRBV7-9
cdr3_aa: CASSPRLAGRDKNIQYF
cdr3_nt: TGTGCCAGCAGCCCTCGACTAGCGGGAAGGGACAAAAACATTCAGTACTTC

j_call: TRBJ1-1
d_call: TRBD1
clone_size: many
v_call: TRBV5-6
cdr3_aa: CASSLLAAGTVNTEAFF
cdr3_nt: TGTGCCAGCAGCTTGTTGGCGGCCGGGACAGTGAACACTGAAGCTTTCTTT

j_call: TRBJ1-2
d_call: NA
clone_size: many
v_call: TRBV28
cdr3_aa: CASTLNLGYGYTF
cdr3_nt: TGTGCCAGCACCCTAAACCTTGGCTATGGCTACACCTTC

j_call: TRBJ1-2
d_call: NA
clone_size: NA
v_call: TRBV2
cdr3_aa: CASTATGLYGYTF
cdr3_nt: TGTGCCAGCACTGCGACAGGCCTCTATGGCTACACCTTC

j_call: TRBJ1-2
d_call: NA
clone_size: many
v_call: TRBV29-1
cdr3_aa: CSVGQEDYGYTF
cdr3_nt: TGCAGCGTTGGACAGGAGGACTATGGCTACACCTTC

j_call: TRBJ1-1
d_call: NA
clone_size: many
v_call: TRBV7-9
cdr3_aa: CASSLSSVNTEAFF
cdr3_nt: TGTGCCAGCAGCTTATCCTCAGTGAACACTGAAGCTTTCTTT

j_call: TRBJ2-5
d_call: NA
clone_size: few
v_call: TRBV6-2/TRBV6-3
cdr3_aa: CASSITGSLQETQYF
cdr3_nt: TGTGCCAGCAGTATTACAGGGAGTCTCCAAGAGACCCAGTACTTC

j_call: TRBJ1-1
d_call: NA
clone_size: few
v_call: TRBV6-1
cdr3_aa: CASTTGTRQNTEAFF
cdr3_nt: TGTGCCAGCACCACGGGGACACGGCAAAACACTGAAGCTTTCTTT

j_call: TRBJ2-7
d_call: NA
clone_size: many
v_call: TRBV10-3
cdr3_aa: CAISDVGTPSYEQYF
cdr3_nt: TGTGCCATCAGTGATGTGGGAACCCCCTCCTACGAGCAGTACTTC

j_call: TRBJ1-4
d_call: NA
clone_size: many
v_call: TRBV24-1
cdr3_aa: CATSDSSGQTNEKLFF
cdr3_nt: TGTGCCACCAGTGATTCGTCAGGACAGACTAATGAAAAACTGTTTTTT

j_call: TRBJ2-7
d_call: NA
clone_size: many
v_call: TRBV7-2
cdr3_aa: CASSYPVNEQYF
cdr3_nt: TGTGCCAGCAGCTACCCCGTGAACGAGCAGTACTTC

j_call: TRBJ2-1
d_call: TRBD2
clone_size: NA
v_call: TRBV28
cdr3_aa: CASSILAGVYNEQFF
cdr3_nt: TGTGCCAGCAGCATACTAGCGGGAGTCTACAATGAGCAGTTCTTC

j_call: TRBJ2-5
d_call: TRBD2
clone_size: few
v_call: TRBV9
cdr3_aa: CASSAGTSSLQETQYF
cdr3_nt: TGTGCCAGCAGCGCCGGGACTAGCAGTCTGCAAGAGACCCAGTACTTC

j_call: TRBJ2-5
d_call: TRBD1
clone_size: NA
v_call: TRBV19
cdr3_aa: CASTNTGAAETQYF
cdr3_nt: TGTGCCAGCACCAACACAGGGGCCGCGGAGACCCAGTACTTC

j_call: TRBJ2-5
d_call: NA
clone_size: many
v_call: TRBV11-3
cdr3_aa: CASSLNRAETQYF
cdr3_nt: TGTGCCAGCAGCTTAAACAGGGCAGAGACCCAGTACTTC

j_call: TRBJ1-1
d_call: NA
clone_size: many
v_call: TRBV27
cdr3_aa: CASTLTWENTEAFF
cdr3_nt: TGTGCCAGCACCCTCACCTGGGAGAACACTGAAGCTTTCTTT

j_call: TRBJ2-5
d_call: NA
clone_size: few
v_call: TRBV4-1
cdr3_aa: CASSPGTQYF
cdr3_nt: TGCGCCAGCAGTCCGGGGACCCAGTACTTC

j_call: TRBJ2-4
d_call: NA
clone_size: many
v_call: TRBV27
cdr3_aa: CALRGGGAAKNIQYF
cdr3_nt: TGTGCCCTGAGGGGGGGTGGAGCGGCCAAAAACATTCAGTACTTC

j_call: TRBJ2-3
d_call: TRBD2
clone_size: few
v_call: TRBV6-1
cdr3_aa: CASRKLAGDFDTQYF
cdr3_nt: TGTGCCAGCAGGAAACTAGCGGGAGACTTTGATACGCAGTATTTT

j_call: TRBJ1-3
d_call: TRBD1
clone_size: NA
v_call: TRBV6-1
cdr3_aa: CASSTGAESGNTIYF
cdr3_nt: TGTGCCAGCAGTACAGGGGCAGAATCTGGAAACACCATATATTTT